This T cell receptor beta chain originates from a study of cytomegalovirus exposure and HLA in healthy donors. Study results and caveats: Most TCR sequences were uncommon, yet certain public TCRs appeared in many donors. Other equally common chains were less clonally expanded than HLA-associated TCR beta chains, a later analysis showed.

Remarks on this clone: Its antigen remains unknown.

V gave up 6 bases and J gave up 3 bases, with 11 bases separating them. From germline, CDR1 is MNHNS and CDR2 SASEGT. The CDR3 extends over 13 amino acids. Amplification used 60 Vbeta primers and 13 Jbeta primers. Assay used: immunoSEQ multiplex PCR; TCRdb lists only in-frame clones, some missing. The data show over 250,000 clones, 65% to 85% seen once. This TCR came from a female donor in good health and CMV-seronegative. What was sequenced was PBMCs. The chain is built from TRBV6-1 and TRBJ1-2; D not resolved. This CDR3 reads CASRPDGDYGYTF. Here the CDR3 DNA reads TGTGCCAGCAGACCTGACGGGGACTATGGCTACACCTTC.